What follows is one T cell receptor (beta chain) and its context. The source of the sample is a study of OX40 agonist ivuxolimab in advanced cancers. Study in general: The treatment was a fully human IgG2 OX40 agonist, ivuxolimab. Having had anti-PD-1, anti-PD-L1 or anti-CTLA-4 therapy before was allowed, and about 40% had some.

Blood specimens came from baseline, cycle 4 day 1, and cycle 7 day 1. Sequenced by immunoSEQ multiplex PCR; TCRdb stores in-frame clones only, minus some. Of about 88,000 clones listed, approximately 90% are singletons. The material was CD4+ or CD8+ T cells sorted from blood, obtained in a trial of the OX40 agonist ivuxolimab. The TCR comes from an adult with an advanced solid tumor such as melanoma, head and neck, liver or kidney cancer.

CDR3 coding DNA: TGTGCCAGCAGCGTAGGAGGGACGGCTAATGAAAAACTGTTTTTT. It yields the protein CASSVGGTANEKLFF. This chain uses TRBV7-8 with TRBJ1-4, with D tentatively TRBD1 (5 bases). The CDR3 totals 15 residues. The germline gives CDR1 SGHVS, CDR2 FQNEAQ. Between the trimmed V and J ends, which lost 5 bases and 3 bases, there was a span of 13 bases.